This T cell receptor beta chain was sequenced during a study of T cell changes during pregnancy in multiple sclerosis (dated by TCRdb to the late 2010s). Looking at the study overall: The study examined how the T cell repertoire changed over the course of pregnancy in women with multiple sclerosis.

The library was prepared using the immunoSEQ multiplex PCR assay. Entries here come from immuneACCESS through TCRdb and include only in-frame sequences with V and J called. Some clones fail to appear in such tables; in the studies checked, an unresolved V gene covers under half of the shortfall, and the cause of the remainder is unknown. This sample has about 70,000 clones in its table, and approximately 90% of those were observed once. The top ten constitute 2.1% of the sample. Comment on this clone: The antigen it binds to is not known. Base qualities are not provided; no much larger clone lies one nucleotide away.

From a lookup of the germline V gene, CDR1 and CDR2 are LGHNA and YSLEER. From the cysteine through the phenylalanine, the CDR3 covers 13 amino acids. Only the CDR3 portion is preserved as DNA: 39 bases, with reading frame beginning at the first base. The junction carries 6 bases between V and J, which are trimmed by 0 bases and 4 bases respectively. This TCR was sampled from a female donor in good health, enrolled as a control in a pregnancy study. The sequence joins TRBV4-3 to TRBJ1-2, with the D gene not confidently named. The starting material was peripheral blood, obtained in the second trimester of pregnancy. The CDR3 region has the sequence CASSQDRIYGYTF. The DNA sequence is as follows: TGCGCCAGCAGCCAAGACAGGATCTATGGCTACACCTTC.